Below are 2 T cell receptor beta chains sequenced from a single sample in a study of shared clonotypes between healthy human individuals. This table comes from immunoSEQ multiplex PCR, and its TCRdb copy is limited to in-frame clones, with some not included. The repertoire holds about 480,000 clones, with about four fifths as singletons. Material: PBMCs. The receptors originated from a woman aged 40 to 55 in good health. Some clones in this sample may be carry-over from other donors' samples.

This chain connects TRBV2 to TRBJ2-6, with D maybe TRBD2 (5 bases). Germline CDR1 is SNHLY and CDR2 is FYNNEI. This CDR3 has 15 residues. The germline V and J ends were trimmed by 3 bases and 4 bases, with 10 bases remaining between them. CDR3 amino acids: CASSDRGSGANVLTF. The DNA for the CDR3 is TGTGCCAGCAGTGATCGGGGTTCCGGGGCCAACGTCCTGACTTTC. Filled out from reference TRBV2 and TRBJ2-6, the complete variable domain reads EPEVTQTPSHQVTQMGQEVILRCVPISNHLYFYWYRQILGQKVEFLVSFYNNEISEKSEIFDDQFSVERPDGSNFTLKIRSTKLEDSAMYFCASSDRGSGANVLTFGAGSRLTVL.

V usage is TRBV19 and J usage is TRBJ2-5, with D possibly TRBD1 on 6 matching bases. The CDR3 totals 15 residues. The germline V gene encodes CDR1 LNHDA and CDR2 SQIVND (reference sequence). Trimming removed 1 base from V and 5 bases from J, with 14 bases in between. CDR3 in DNA: TGTGCCAGTAGTATAGGGTCAGGGGTCGGGGAGACCCAGTACTTC. It is translated as CASSIGSGVGETQYF.